One and the same sample provided the 18 T cell receptor beta chains below, sequenced in a study of T cells in Graves' hyperthyroidism and ophthalmopathy. The CDR3 regions of TCR beta were amplified from RNA transcripts. First-round RT-PCR with HTBI primers amplified the TCR CDR3 region. TCRdb analysed the multiplex PCR reads with MiXCR anew, one entry per CDR3 protein. The sample has almost 250,000 distinct CDR3 sequences; approximately 25% are singletons. Sequences were obtained from blood. The source is a woman aged 40 to 50 with Graves' ophthalmopathy.

This clonotype has ten or more counts. This chain uses TRBV4-1 with TRBJ1-1; D perhaps matches TRBD1 (5 bases). This CDR3 has 15 residues. Germline CDR1 is MGHRA and CDR2 is YSYEKL. V was clipped by 0 bases and J by 5 bases, with 13 bases between them. As DNA, the CDR3 is TGCGCCAGCAGCCAAGATGAGGCAGGGCGAACTGAAGCTTTCTTT. This translates into CASSQDEAGRTEAFF.

Many counts were recorded for this clonotype. The chain has TRBV20-1 and TRBJ2-5; 8 positions agree with TRBD2. V shed 0 bases, J shed 5 bases, and the junction held 8 bases outside the gene matches. The CDR3 extends over 15 amino acids. Germline V gene lookup returns CDR1 DFQATT and CDR2 SNEGSKA (reference sequence). The CDR3 protein is CSARDQRSSGETQYF. The CDR3 nucleotides are TGCAGTGCTAGAGATCAGCGGTCTAGCGGGGAGACCCAGTACTTC.

This clonotype was seen many times. The chain's CDR3 is CASIPTGGETQYF. The CDR3 bases are TGTGCCAGCATACCGACAGGGGGGGAGACCCAGTACTTC. The chain recombines TRBV6-5 with TRBJ2-5, with 9 bases matching TRBD1. The CDR3 runs 13 residues. The V and J ends lost 7 bases and 5 bases, in that order; junction bases with no gene match: 5. Germline V lookup: CDR1 MNHEY, CDR2 SVGAGI.

The rearrangement joins TRBV5-1 to TRBJ1-1, with D uncertain. V was trimmed by 0 bases and J by 1 base, leaving 19 bases between them. CDR3 length: 18 residues. Germline CDR1 is SGHRS and CDR2 is YFSETQ. CDR3 nucleotide sequence: TGCGCCAGCAGCTTGGCTTGGAGGTCTCAAGTCCGGAACACTGAAGCTTTCTTT. Translation: CASSLAWRSQVRNTEAFF. Full variable domain (outside the CDR3, taken from reference TRBV5-1 and TRBJ1-1): KAGVTQTPRYLIKTRGQQVTLSCSPISGHRSVSWYQQTPGQGLQFLFEYFSETQRNKGNFPGRFSGRQFSNSRSEMNVSTLELGDSALYLCASSLAWRSQVRNTEAFFGQGTRLTVV.

This clonotype was seen repeatedly, ten times or more. This chain links TRBV4-1 with TRBJ2-7; 8 nucleotides align to TRBD1. In germline, CDR1 is MGHRA, CDR2 YSYEKL. V lost 2 bases, J lost 4 bases, and 7 bases stayed unmatched. This CDR3 region has 15 residues. For the CDR3, the DNA is TGCGCCAGCAGCCAAAATCGGGACAGGAATTACGAGCAGTACTTC. This codes for CASSQNRDRNYEQYF.

There are many counts of this clonotype. The V and J genes are TRBV20-1 and TRBJ2-5; D is uncertain. The germline gives CDR1 DFQATT, CDR2 SNEGSKA (reference sequence). The CDR3 extends over 13 amino acids. V was shortened by 6 bases and J by 6 bases, with 17 bases between the two germline ends. The CDR3 DNA reads as TGCAGTGCGATTCTAGGAACTTCTCAGACCCAGTACTTC. Encoded protein: CSAILGTSQTQYF.

This clonotype came up many times. A junction end diverges from the germline sequence, so it may reflect a read error. V is TRBV12-3 or TRBV12-4 and J is TRBJ2-2, with D unresolved. CDR3 length equals 15 residues. This chain's CDR3 is CAGSSSYLDTGELFF. The CDR3 coding sequence is TGTGCCGGCAGTTCCTCTTACCTTGACACCGGGGAGCTGTTTTTT.

There are many counts of this clonotype. The gene calls are TRBV29-1 and TRBJ2-2; D perhaps matches TRBD1 (5 bases). CDR3 length: 16 amino acids. With 7 bases removed from V and 2 bases from J, the gap between germline ends came to 20 bases. Germline V lookup: CDR1 SQVTM, CDR2 ANQGSEA. The chain's CDR3 is CSAAVFSDKNTGELFF. The CDR3 nucleotides are TGCAGCGCCGCGGTGTTTTCGGACAAAAACACCGGGGAGCTGTTTTTT.

V gene TRBV6-2 or TRBV6-3 combines with J gene TRBJ2-7; the D is unclear. CDR1 and CDR2 from the germline V gene are MNHEY and SVGEGT. The length of the CDR3 is 13 residues. The V end was cut by 7 bases, the J end by 5 bases, with 15 bases between. For the CDR3, the DNA is TGTGCCAGCACCCGGCGGCAGGCCCACGAGCAGTACTTC. This encodes CASTRRQAHEQYF.

The rearrangement joins TRBV3-1 to TRBJ2-7; D possibly corresponds to TRBD2 (6 bases). V was shortened by 0 bases and J by 7 bases, with 10 bases between the two germline ends. The length of the CDR3 is 13 residues. Germline-derived CDR1 and CDR2 are LGHDT and YNNKEL (reference sequence). CDR3 loop: CASSQDLREEQYF. CDR3 bases: TGTGCCAGCAGCCAAGATCTTCGGGAGGAGCAGTACTTC.

This clonotype was seen repeatedly, ten times or more. This chain links TRBV6-5 with TRBJ2-5; 11 bases are a match to TRBD2. CDR3 size: 17 residues. The trim removed 0 bases at V and 5 bases at J, leaving 8 bases unmatched. Germline V gene lookup returns CDR1 MNHEY and CDR2 SVGAGI. The CDR3 nucleotides read TGTGCCAGCAGTTACTCGGTGACTAGCGGGATGGTGGAGACCCAGTACTTC. Its protein is CASSYSVTSGMVETQYF.

In this sample, this clonotype turned up many times. A read error may explain this, as a much larger clone is one base away. The chain combines TRBV12-3 or TRBV12-4 with TRBJ2-7; D not resolved. This CDR3 is 12 amino acids long. CDR3 residues: CANSLRIYEQYF. Here the CDR3 DNA reads TGTGCCAACAGTTTACGAATCTACGAGCAGTACTTC.

This clonotype was counted at least ten times. The chain links TRBV28 to TRBJ2-7, with TRBD2 identical over 12 bases. The V segment lost 2 bases and the J segment 6 bases; nucleotides outside the gene matches: 5. Germline CDR1 and CDR2: MDHEN and SYDVKM. The CDR3 has 15 amino acids. The CDR3 coding sequence is TGTGCCAGCAGTTTAAGCGGACTAGCGGGAAGCGAGCAGTACTTC. It translates to CASSLSGLAGSEQYF.

At least ten counts were recorded for this clonotype. The chain has TRBV28 and TRBJ1-3; weak D call: TRBD1 (5 bases). CDR1 and CDR2 from the germline V gene are MDHEN and SYDVKM. The CDR3 spans 15 residues. V dropped 2 bases and J dropped 3 bases, with 11 bases sitting between them. This chain's CDR3 is CASSLGWGGGNTIYF. As DNA, the CDR3 is TGTGCCAGCAGTTTAGGGTGGGGCGGTGGAAACACCATATATTTT.

This clonotype was counted at least ten times. The CDR3 DNA follows: TGTGCCAGCAGCGCCTACAGGGTGAACACCGGGGAGCTGTTTTTT. Protein sequence: CASSAYRVNTGELFF. The genes are TRBV6-2 or TRBV6-3 and TRBJ2-2; a possible D gene is TRBD1 (6 bases). CDR3 length equals 15 residues. Per germline, CDR1 MNHEY and CDR2 SVGEGT. The V and J ends lost 6 bases and 1 base respectively, with 12 bases between them.

This clonotype was seen repeatedly, ten times or more. This chain connects TRBV10-2 to TRBJ1-2; TRBD1 matches 10 bases. V shed 7 bases and J 4 bases; nucleotides not matched to a gene: 9. Per the germline V gene, CDR1 is WSHSY and CDR2 is SAAADI. The CDR3 length is 15 residues. CDR3 residues: CASTMTGGKIYGYTF. CDR3 DNA sequence: TGCGCCAGCACCATGACAGGGGGCAAAATCTATGGCTACACCTTC.

At least ten counts were recorded for this clonotype. This may arise from a read error, as a much more abundant clone is one base away. The chain couples TRBV28 to TRBJ2-2; D gene ambiguous. CDR1 is MDHEN, CDR2 SYDVKM, per germline. The CDR3 length is 14 residues. V lost 5 bases and J lost 6, with 13 bases in between. In DNA form, the CDR3 reads TGTGCCAGCAGTCCAGTAATCGGCGCCGGGGAGCTGTTTTTT. This translates into CASSPVIGAGELFF.

The chain recombines TRBV6-1 with TRBJ2-5, with 9 bases lining up with TRBD2. The CDR3 loop spans 16 amino acids. Germline V gene sequence: CDR1 MNHNS, CDR2 SASEGT. J was trimmed by 5 bases and V by 5 bases; bases with no gene match: 12. CDR3 in amino acids: CASSQPLSGSGETQYF. The CDR3 DNA reads TGTGCCAGCAGTCAACCTCTTAGCGGGAGCGGTGAGACCCAGTACTTC.